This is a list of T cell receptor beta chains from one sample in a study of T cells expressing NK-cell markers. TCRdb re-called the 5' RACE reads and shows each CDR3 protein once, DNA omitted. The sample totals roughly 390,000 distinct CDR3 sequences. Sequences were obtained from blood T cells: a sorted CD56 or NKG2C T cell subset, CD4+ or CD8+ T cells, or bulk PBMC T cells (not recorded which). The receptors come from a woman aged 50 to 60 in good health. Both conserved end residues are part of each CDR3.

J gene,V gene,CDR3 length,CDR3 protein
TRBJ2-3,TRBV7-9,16,CASSRLASSYVDTQYF
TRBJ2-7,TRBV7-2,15,CASSYGLAGTYEQYF
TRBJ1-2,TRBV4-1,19,CASSQDRAIGPQGGYGYTF
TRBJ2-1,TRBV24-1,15,CATSDPGSGYNEQFF
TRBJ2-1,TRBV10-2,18,CASSERQGLIGRGNEQFF
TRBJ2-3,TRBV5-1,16,CASSPFLDRSTDTQYF
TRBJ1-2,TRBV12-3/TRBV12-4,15,CASSITHRGRNGYTF
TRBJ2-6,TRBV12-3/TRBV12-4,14,CASKSRPGANVLTF
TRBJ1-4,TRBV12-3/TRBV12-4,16,CASSLASQATNEKLFF
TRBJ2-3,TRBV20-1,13,CSASLTDTDTQYF
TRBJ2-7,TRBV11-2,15,CASSSLLQGSQEQYF
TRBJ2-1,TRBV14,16,CASSQVAGLSVYEQFF
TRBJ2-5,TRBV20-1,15,CSAGPLTGGQETQYF
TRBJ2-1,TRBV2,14,CASSEVRIPNEQFF
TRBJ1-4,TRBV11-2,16,CASSLDSRAPNEKLFF
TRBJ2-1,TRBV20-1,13,CSGGGPLYNEQFF
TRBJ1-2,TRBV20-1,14,CSARDLGGYYGYTF
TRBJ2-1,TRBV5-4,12,CASSRDSTLQFF
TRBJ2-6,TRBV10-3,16,CAISGGTSSGANVLTF